The T cell receptor (beta chain) under discussion was sequenced for a study of blood T cell repertoires in COVID-19. Study overall: Samples of COVID-19 (acute and convalescent) were obtained from the United States, Italy and Spain. Sample material is recorded as cDNA or gDNA derived from T cells, B-cell-depleted T cells, or PBMCs.

Seattle patients were enrolled while actively infected and followed longitudinally. How the authors handled the data: Scientists estimated how many nucleated cells there were by amplifying reference gene primers. Sequencing used immunoSEQ multiplex PCR; TCRdb keeps in-frame clones, though not all of them. V, J and clone size reflect that table, while D and trimming were determined from the DNA. The table has 150,000 to 200,000 clones, roughly 88% seen once. The sequenced sample was peripheral blood. The sequence derives from a woman in her thirties or forties with COVID-19, enrolled during active disease.

CDR3 sequence reads: CASSPQINEQFF. CDR3 bases: TGTGCCAGCAGTCCTCAGATTAATGAGCAGTTCTTC. This sequence joins TRBV7-9 and TRBJ2-1; D not resolved. CDR1 and CDR2 from the germline V gene are SEHNR and FQNEAQ (reference sequence). Trimming pared 6 bases from V and 7 bases from J, leaving 10 bases between. CDR3 length equals 12 residues. The whole variable domain, remainder taken from reference TRBV7-9 and TRBJ2-1, is DTGVSQNPRHKITKRGQNVTFRCDPISEHNRLYWYRQTLGQGPEFLTYFQNEAQLEKSRLLSDRFSAERPKGSFSTLEIQRTEQGDSAMYLCASSPQINEQFFGPGTRLTVL.